Following are 8 T cell receptor beta chains from one sample sequenced in a study of cytomegalovirus exposure and HLA in healthy donors. With 60 Vbeta and 13 Jbeta primers, the PCR was carried out. TCRdb keeps only in-frame clones here, not all; method: immunoSEQ multiplex PCR. Here the sample spans about 180,000 clones, around 80% being singletons. Material for sequencing was PBMCs. These receptors all stem from a man younger than 35 in good health and CMV-seronegative.

The chain has TRBV2 and TRBJ1-2, with TRBD1 matching 7 bases. There are 16 residues in the CDR3. With 4 bases clipped from V and 0 bases from J, the junction kept 8 bases outside the gene matches. Germline CDR1 and CDR2: SNHLY and FYNNEI. The CDR3 DNA sequence: TGTGCCAGCAGTGTCTCACGCGACAGGGCTAACTATGGCTACACCTTC. Amino acid sequence: CASSVSRDRANYGYTF.

This chain joins TRBV30 and TRBJ2-2; 8 bases align to TRBD1. V gave up 2 bases and J gave up 5 bases; unmatched junction bases: 7. The CDR3 has 15 amino acids. CDR1 is GTSNPN, CDR2 SVGIG, per germline (reference sequence). CDR3 amino acids: CAWSYSDRGTGELFF. CDR3 bases: TGTGCCTGGAGTTACTCAGACAGGGGAACCGGGGAGCTGTTTTTT.

The J gene is TRBJ1-2, the V gene TRBV2; TRBD1 matches 7 bases. The J segment lost 6 bases and the V segment lost 7 bases, leaving 5 bases of the junction unmatched. The CDR3 spans 12 residues. Germline V lookup: CDR1 SNHLY, CDR2 FYNNEI. The CDR3 DNA follows: TGTGCCAGCACGGACAGGAGAAATGGCTACACCTTC. This codes for CASTDRRNGYTF.

This chain connects TRBV5-1 to TRBJ2-3; 11 positions match TRBD2. The germline V gene encodes CDR1 SGHRS and CDR2 YFSETQ. This CDR3 has 17 residues. V dropped 0 bases and J dropped 5; count of bases not matched to a gene: 8. This chain's CDR3 is CASSLAHSGGVRDTQYF. The CDR3 DNA is TGCGCCAGCAGCTTGGCCCATAGCGGGGGGGTTCGAGATACGCAGTATTTT. Full variable domain (missing parts from reference TRBV5-1 and TRBJ2-3): KAGVTQTPRYLIKTRGQQVTLSCSPISGHRSVSWYQQTPGQGLQFLFEYFSETQRNKGNFPGRFSGRQFSNSRSEMNVSTLELGDSALYLCASSLAHSGGVRDTQYFGPGTRLTVL.

The CDR3 sequence is CARTGDRNTIYF. The CDR3 DNA reads TGTGCTAGAACAGGGGACAGAAACACCATATATTTT. This chain connects TRBV19 to TRBJ1-3; 7 bases are shared with TRBD1. The CDR3 totals 12 residues. From germline, CDR1 is LNHDA and CDR2 SQIVND (reference sequence). The full variable domain, completed using reference TRBV19 and TRBJ1-3, is DGGITQSPKYLFRKEGQNVTLSCEQNLNHDAMYWYRQDPGQGLRLIYYSQIVNDFQKGDIAEGYSVSREKKESFPLTVTSAQKNPTAFYLCARTGDRNTIYFGEGSWLTVV.

This rearrangement joins TRBV19 to TRBJ1-5; no clear D. Trimming stripped 1 base from V and 1 base from J, with 8 bases between. The CDR3 loop spans 15 amino acids. The germline V gene has CDR1 LNHDA and CDR2 SQIVND (reference sequence). This CDR3 reads CASSIGSRSNQPQHF. For the CDR3, the DNA is TGTGCCAGTAGTATAGGGTCTCGGAGCAATCAGCCCCAGCATTTT. The full variable domain, completed using reference TRBV19 and TRBJ1-5, is DGGITQSPKYLFRKEGQNVTLSCEQNLNHDAMYWYRQDPGQGLRLIYYSQIVNDFQKGDIAEGYSVSREKKESFPLTVTSAQKNPTAFYLCASSIGSRSNQPQHFGDGTRLSIL.

This chain connects TRBV27 to TRBJ2-1; TRBD2 aligns across 7 bases. The CDR3 runs 16 residues. V lost 6 bases and J lost 2; bases outside the gene matches: 10. Germline V lookup: CDR1 MNHEY, CDR2 SMNVEV (reference sequence). The CDR3 bases are TGTGCCAGCAGAAGAACCGGGACTAACCCCTACAATGAGCAGTTCTTC. Encoded protein: CASRRTGTNPYNEQFF.

The chain joins TRBV4-1 to TRBJ2-3, with 7 bases aligning to TRBD2. Germline CDR1 reads MGHRA; CDR2 reads YSYEKL. V shed 1 base, J shed 3 bases, and the junction held 4 bases outside the gene matches. The CDR3 is 15 residues long. The CDR3 sequence: CASSQVGGGTDTQYF. CDR3 nucleotide sequence: TGCGCCAGCAGCCAAGTGGGCGGGGGAACAGATACGCAGTATTTT.